These 11 T cell receptor beta chains came from one sample sequenced in a study of control samples from healthy donors and cancer patients. Clones were sequenced by immunoSEQ multiplex PCR, and TCRdb holds only the in-frame ones, with some missing. The table records about 82,000 clones, around 94% of them present only once. Input material: blood. These receptors all stem from a woman younger than 35 in good health.

This chain uses TRBV4-2 with TRBJ2-3; D possibly matches TRBD1 or TRBD2 (5 bases each). CDR1 is LGHNA and CDR2 is YNFKEQ in the germline V gene. Deletions cut 0 bases from V and 2 bases from J, with 18 bases between. The CDR3 spans 18 residues. Here the CDR3 reads CASSQEGVGKAITDTQYF. As DNA, the CDR3 is TGTGCCAGCAGCCAAGAGGGGGTCGGAAAAGCGATCACAGATACGCAGTATTTT.

The chain has TRBV28 and TRBJ2-6; D is unresolved. V gave up 3 bases and J gave up 3 bases, with 3 bases separating them. There are 13 residues in the CDR3. The V gene's germline CDR1 is MDHEN and CDR2 SYDVKM. Here the CDR3 reads CASSLFGANVLTF. CDR3 sequence (DNA): TGTGCCAGCAGTTTGTTTGGGGCCAACGTCCTGACTTTC.

CDR3 bases: TGTGCCAGCAGTTCCCTGAGGACAGGCACCGTCTCTGGAAACACCATATATTTT. As protein: CASSSLRTGTVSGNTIYF. This chain links TRBV28 with TRBJ1-3, with TRBD1 matching 7 bases. The CDR3 has 18 residues. Trimming took 4 bases from V and 0 from J; bases not matched to a gene: 12. CDR1 and CDR2 from the germline V gene are MDHEN and SYDVKM.

The chain is built from TRBV15 and TRBJ1-5, with D possibly matching TRBD1 (5 bases). Trimming left V 3 bases short and J 8 bases short, with 14 bases between. Germline CDR1 is LNHNV and CDR2 is YYDKDF (reference sequence). The length of the CDR3 is 14 residues. CDR3 sequence reads: CATSRGGAYEPQHF. The CDR3 DNA follows: TGTGCCACCAGCAGGGGAGGGGCCTACGAGCCCCAGCATTTT. Based on the CDR3 plus reference TRBV15 and TRBJ1-5, the full variable domain is DAMVIQNPRYQVTQFGKPVTLSCSQTLNHNVMYWYQQKSSQAPKLLFHYYDKDFNNEADTPDNFQSRRPNTSFCFLDIRSPGLGDTAMYLCATSRGGAYEPQHFGDGTRLSIL.

The CDR3 region has the DNA TGTGCCAGCAGCATCCCTAGCGGTGAGGGGGAGACCCAGTACTTC. It encodes CASSIPSGEGETQYF. The rearrangement joins TRBV5-4 to TRBJ2-5; 7 bases agree with TRBD2. The CDR3 spans 15 residues. Germline V CDR1 and CDR2: SGHNT, YYREEE (reference sequence). V dropped 4 bases and J dropped 5; count of bases not matched to a gene: 11.

V gene TRBV12-3 or TRBV12-4 combines with J gene TRBJ2-7; maybe TRBD1 (5 bases). This CDR3 is built from 13 residues. Trimming stripped 5 bases from V and 3 bases from J, with 11 bases between. For the CDR3, the DNA is TGTGCCAGCAGTAGTCCCGACAGCTACGAGCAGTACTTC. This gives the protein CASSSPDSYEQYF.

This sequence joins TRBV19 and TRBJ1-2; maybe TRBD1 (5 bases). Germline lookup yields CDR1 LNHDA and CDR2 SQIVND (reference sequence). CDR3 length: 14 amino acids. V gave up 5 bases and J gave up 2 bases, with 12 bases separating them. CDR3 region: CASSFQGLNYGYTF. In DNA, the CDR3 is TGTGCCAGTAGTTTCCAGGGTCTCAACTATGGCTACACCTTC.

This chain connects TRBV9 to TRBJ1-4, with D maybe TRBD1 (6 bases). CDR1 SGDLS and CDR2 YYNGEE come from the germline V gene. This CDR3 is built from 16 residues. The V end lost 3 bases, the J end lost 4 bases, and 16 bases lay between the germline ends. CDR3 protein: CASSAKGEFLNEKLFF. The CDR3 nucleotides are TGTGCCAGCAGCGCGAAGGGGGAGTTCCTTAATGAAAAACTGTTTTTT.

The CDR3 region is CASSLVSGGRDNEQFF. The CDR3 DNA reads as TGTGCCAGCAGCTTAGTCAGCGGGGGTAGGGACAATGAGCAGTTCTTC. This chain uses TRBV7-6 with TRBJ2-1, with 8 bases that match TRBD2. Germline loops: CDR1 SGHVS, CDR2 FNYEAQ. This CDR3 region has 16 residues. V lost 1 base to trimming and J lost 5 bases; unmatched junction nucleotides: 7.

The gene calls are TRBV23-1 and TRBJ1-1; D is possibly TRBD1 (6 bases). TRBV23-1 is labeled an ORF, and its function is uncertain. This CDR3 comprises 12 residues. V lost 0 bases and J 8 bases, leaving 7 bases between the germline ends. CDR3 sequence reads: CASSQSRGEAFF. CDR3 bases: TGCGCCAGCAGTCAATCGAGGGGGGAAGCTTTCTTT.

The sample holds one count of this clone. The V gene is TRBV5-6, the J gene TRBJ2-2, with a possible D match to TRBD2 (7 bases). Looked up from germline, CDR1 is SGHDT and CDR2 is YYEEEE. This CDR3 is built from 15 residues. V was clipped by 3 bases and J by 6 bases, with 15 bases between them. For the CDR3, the DNA is TGTGCCAGCAGCTATCCCCAGGGGAGGGCCGGGGAGCTGTTTTTT. Amino acid sequence: CASSYPQGRAGELFF.